Given below is one TCR beta chain in context. What it recognizes is unknown. This entry comes from a study of cytomegalovirus exposure and HLA in healthy donors. Study-wide findings and caveats: V- and J-gene trimming in TCR beta was tied to a missense DCLRE1C variant by an analysis performed later. Analyses of presence and absence presupposed an approximately uniform sequencing depth across donors. In a later analysis, DRB1 alleles had the most associated TCRs; HLA-C alleles the fewest.

Per germline, CDR1 SNHLY and CDR2 FYNNEI. CDR3 length equals 15 residues. PCR was performed using 60 Vbeta and 13 Jbeta primers. TCRdb's copy holds only in-frame clones and misses some; the assay was immunoSEQ multiplex PCR. The sample has about 110,000 clones; less than 85% are singletons. The TCR originated in a man younger than 40 in good health and CMV-seropositive. The sample comprised PBMCs. This chain joins TRBV2 and TRBJ2-5, with TRBD1 matching 7 bases. Gene TRBJ2-7 matches the end of the DNA better, so the J call may be wrong. CDR3 in amino acids: CASRVRQGVAYEQYF. DNA for the CDR3: TGTGCCAGCAGAGTTAGGCAGGGGGTTGCCTACGAGCAGTACTTC.